This T cell receptor beta chain appears in the sequencing data of a study of cytomegalovirus exposure and HLA in healthy donors. This CDR3 spans 18 amino acids. The V and J ends lost 0 bases and 0 bases respectively, with 15 bases between them. Germline V gene lookup returns CDR1 ENHRY and CDR2 SYGVKD. Amplification used 60 Vbeta primers and 13 Jbeta primers. TCRdb keeps only in-frame clones here, not all; method: immunoSEQ multiplex PCR. The data contain 120,000 or so clones, over 60% of them seen just once; the ten biggest clones take up around 8.8%. The chain carries TRBV10-3 and TRBJ2-1; D might be TRBD2 (5 bases). The sample consisted of PBMCs. The source of this sequence is a woman aged 40 to 50 in good health and CMV-seropositive. The CDR3 DNA is TGTGCCATCAGTGAGTCGAAAATGGGAGTCAGCTCCTACAATGAGCAGTTCTTC. This gives the protein CAISESKMGVSSYNEQFF.